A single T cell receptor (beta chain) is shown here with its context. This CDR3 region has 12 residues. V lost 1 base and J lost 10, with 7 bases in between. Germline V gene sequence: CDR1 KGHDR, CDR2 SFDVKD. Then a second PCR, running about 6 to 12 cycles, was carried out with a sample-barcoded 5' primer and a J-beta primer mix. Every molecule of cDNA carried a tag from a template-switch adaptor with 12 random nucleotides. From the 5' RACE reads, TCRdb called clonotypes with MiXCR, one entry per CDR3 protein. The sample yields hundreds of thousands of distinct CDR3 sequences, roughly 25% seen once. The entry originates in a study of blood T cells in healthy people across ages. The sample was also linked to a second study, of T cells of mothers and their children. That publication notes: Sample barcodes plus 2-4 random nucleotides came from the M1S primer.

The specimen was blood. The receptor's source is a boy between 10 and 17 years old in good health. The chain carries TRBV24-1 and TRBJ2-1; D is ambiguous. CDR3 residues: CATSDLAQEQFF. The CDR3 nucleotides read TGTGCCACCAGTGATTTAGCTCAAGAGCAGTTCTTC.